Each of the 23 T cell receptor beta chains below was sequenced from the same sample in a study of regulatory T cells in long-lasting Graves disease. Regarding time point: newly diagnosed GD, antithyroid drugs for less than 3 months. From PBMCs, RNA was extracted and then used to make the TCR library. Building the TCR beta libraries relied on iRepertoire HTBI primers, and CDR3 regions underwent Arm-PCR. Each CDR3 protein is one row after TCRdb ran MiXCR on the multiplex PCR reads. The sample lists about half a million distinct CDR3 sequences, 12% occurring once. This sample also belongs to another study, concerning T cells in Graves' hyperthyroidism and ophthalmopathy.

This material consisted of peripheral blood mononuclear cells (PBMCs), taken at new diagnosis, from a patient treated with antithyroid drugs. The receptors stem from a woman between 25 and 40 years old with Graves disease.

This clonotype occurred many times. The genes are TRBV20-1 and TRBJ2-3; 10 nucleotides line up with TRBD2. Losses at the gene ends were 5 bases for V and 1 base for J; bases not matched to a gene: 3. The CDR3 is 14 amino acids. CDR1 is DFQATT, CDR2 SNEGSKA, per germline (reference sequence). The CDR3 protein is CSARGLAGTDTQYF. CDR3 nucleotide sequence: TGCAGTGCTCGAGGACTAGCGGGCACAGATACGCAGTATTTT.

This clonotype was seen many times. V usage is TRBV7-8 and J usage is TRBJ1-6, with unresolved D. This CDR3 comprises 12 residues. The V gene lost 5 bases and the J gene lost 9 bases, with 8 bases spanning the gap. Germline V lookup: CDR1 SGHVS, CDR2 FQNEAQ. CDR3 region: CASSLHGSPLHF. The CDR3 nucleotides read TGTGCCAGCAGCCTCCATGGTTCACCCCTCCACTTT.

This clonotype was counted many times. V gene TRBV12-3 or TRBV12-4 combines with J gene TRBJ1-1; 7 bases are a match to TRBD1. The trim removed 5 bases at V and 4 bases at J, leaving 10 bases unmatched. The CDR3 is made up of 15 amino acids. CDR3 nucleotides: TGTGCCAGCAGTCTCAGAGGGGGCGAGGGCACTGAAGCTTTCTTT. The encoded protein is CASSLRGGEGTEAFF.

This chain connects TRBV12-3 or TRBV12-4 to TRBJ1-6; a weak D match, TRBD1 (5 bases). The V and J ends lost 5 bases and 7 bases respectively, with 9 bases between them. This CDR3 comprises 13 residues. CDR3 loop: CASSPRANSPLHF. The DNA for the CDR3 is TGTGCCAGCAGTCCCAGGGCGAATTCACCCCTCCACTTT.

This clonotype was observed a few times. V gene TRBV10-3 combines with J gene TRBJ2-1; D could derive from TRBD1 or TRBD2 (6 bases each). Deletions cut 6 bases from V and 2 bases from J, with 23 bases between. This CDR3 comprises 18 residues. Germline-derived CDR1 and CDR2 are ENHRY and SYGVKD. The CDR3 reads CAIRAGALRGETYNEQFF. CDR3 nucleotide sequence: TGTGCCATCAGGGCAGGGGCCCTGCGGGGCGAGACCTACAATGAGCAGTTCTTC.

The chain carries TRBV5-5 and TRBJ2-4, with D perhaps assigned TRBD1 or TRBD2 (5 bases each). This CDR3 region has 14 residues. Germline V gene lookup returns CDR1 SGHKS and CDR2 YYEKEE (reference sequence). The V gene lost 4 bases and the J gene lost 6 bases, with 14 bases spanning the gap. The CDR3 reads CASSPGLGANIQYF. In nucleotides, the CDR3 is TGTGCCAGCAGCCCTGGCCTCGGGGCAAACATTCAGTACTTC.

The chain carries TRBV4-3 and TRBJ2-3, with TRBD1 as a possible D gene (5 bases). V lost 1 base and J 3 bases, leaving 20 bases between the germline ends. This CDR3 contains 18 residues. Germline V gives CDR1 LGHNA, CDR2 YSLEER. The CDR3 sequence: CASSQARGQGFWTDTQYF. As DNA, the CDR3 is TGCGCCAGCAGCCAAGCAAGGGGCCAGGGCTTTTGGACAGATACGCAGTATTTT.

This clonotype was counted only a few times. V gene TRBV7-2 combines with J gene TRBJ2-1; 10 nucleotides match TRBD2. The CDR3 covers 19 residues. Germline CDR1 and CDR2: SGHTA and FQGNSA. V lost 5 bases to trimming and J lost 7 bases; unmatched junction nucleotides: 20. CDR3 nucleotide sequence: TGTGCCAGCAGCCGAGGTTTGGGGGGAGCGAGCGGGAGGGGAAATGAGCAGTTCTTC. Its translation is CASSRGLGGASGRGNEQFF.

This clonotype was seen only a few times. This chain joins TRBV10-2 and TRBJ2-1; D gene unclear. CDR3 size: 12 residues. Trimming cost V 11 bases and J 1 base, with 9 bases left between them. Per the germline V gene, CDR1 is WSHSY and CDR2 is SAAADI. This chain's CDR3 is CAAGLSYNEQFF. CDR3 DNA sequence: TGCGCCGCAGGTTTGTCCTACAATGAGCAGTTCTTC.

This clonotype occurred a few times. V gene TRBV13 combines with J gene TRBJ1-1, with D perhaps matching TRBD1 (5 bases). CDR1 and CDR2 (germline): PRHDT, FYEKMQ (reference sequence). The CDR3 consists of 15 residues. Trimming pared 5 bases from V and 4 bases from J, leaving 17 bases between. The DNA of the CDR3 is TGTGCCAGCAGCCAAGCACAGGCAAGGGGCACTGAAGCTTTCTTT. This translates into CASSQAQARGTEAFF. Full variable domain (outside the CDR3, taken from reference TRBV13 and TRBJ1-1): AAGVIQSPRHLIKEKRETATLKCYPIPRHDTVYWYQQGPGQDPQFLISFYEKMQSDKGSIPDRFSAQQFSDYHSELNMSSLELGDSALYFCASSQAQARGTEAFFGQGTRLTVV.

This chain joins TRBV24-1 and TRBJ2-2, with 10 bases matching TRBD1. Germline lookup yields CDR1 KGHDR and CDR2 SFDVKD. The trim removed 4 bases at V and 9 bases at J, leaving 7 bases unmatched. The CDR3 extends over 15 amino acids. The CDR3 sequence: CATSDEGTGVRELFF. CDR3 DNA: TGTGCCACCAGTGACGAAGGGACAGGGGTGAGGGAGCTGTTTTTT.

This clonotype turned up a few times. J is TRBJ2-1 and V is TRBV10-1; 8 positions match TRBD2. The trim removed 4 bases at V and 6 bases at J, leaving 14 bases unmatched. The CDR3 length is 17 residues. Germline CDR1 WNHNN, CDR2 SYGVQD (reference sequence). The CDR3: CASSVFAEREPPNEQFF. CDR3 DNA sequence: TGCGCCAGCAGTGTTTTTGCGGAGCGGGAGCCTCCCAATGAGCAGTTCTTC.

This clonotype showed up just a few times. V usage is TRBV5-1 and J usage is TRBJ2-7; unclear D gene. CDR3 length equals 13 residues. Trimming took 4 bases from V and 4 from J, leaving 12 bases between them. Germline CDR1 SGHRS, CDR2 YFSETQ. The CDR3 spells CASSMVDAYEQYF. The CDR3 bases are TGCGCCAGCAGCATGGTGGACGCGTACGAGCAGTACTTC.

This clonotype was picked up a small number of times. This sequence joins TRBV19 and TRBJ2-4; 11 bases map to TRBD2. The CDR3 loop spans 15 amino acids. Germline CDR1 LNHDA, CDR2 SQIVND (reference sequence). Trimming removed 6 bases from V and 2 bases from J; junction bases left unmatched: 3. The CDR3 nucleotides read TGTGCCAGTAGCACTAGCGGGAGAACCAAAAACATTCAGTACTTC. Amino acids: CASSTSGRTKNIQYF.

This clonotype has ten or more counts. V and J are TRBV7-8 and TRBJ2-7; the D gene is possibly TRBD1 (7 bases). Germline loops: CDR1 SGHVS, CDR2 FQNEAQ. The CDR3 is 14 amino acids. The V end lost 1 base, the J end lost 7 bases, and 14 bases lay between the germline ends. The CDR3, as DNA: TGTGCCAGCAGCTTAGTATCAGGGGGGAGGGAGCAGTACTTC. This codes for CASSLVSGGREQYF.

This clonotype came up many times. CDR3 in DNA: TGTGCCAGCAGTCAGGGGGTAAGACAGCCCCAGCATTTT. Its protein is CASSQGVRQPQHF. The J gene is TRBJ1-5, the V gene TRBV2, with TRBD1 identical over 7 bases. CDR1 and CDR2 from the germline V gene are SNHLY and FYNNEI. CDR3 length: 13 amino acids. The ends lost 5 bases at V and 7 bases at J; junction bases unmatched: 5.

This clonotype was detected a few times. The chain is built from TRBV9 and TRBJ2-2; the match to TRBD2 covers 12 bases. The CDR3 has 16 residues. From germline, CDR1 is SGDLS and CDR2 YYNGEE. J gave up 7 bases and V 2 bases, and 6 bases lay outside the gene matches. Here the CDR3 reads CASSVASGRVGGELFF. The CDR3 region has the DNA TGTGCCAGCAGCGTTGCTAGCGGGAGGGTAGGCGGGGAGCTGTTTTTT.

A few counts support this clonotype. V usage is TRBV5-1 and J usage is TRBJ2-3; the D is unclear. The ends were cut back, 4 bases at V and 3 bases at J, with 15 bases in the middle. Germline assignment: CDR1 SGHRS and CDR2 YFSETQ. This CDR3 region has 15 residues. CDR3 amino acids: CASSTDPSSTDTQYF. The CDR3 DNA follows: TGCGCCAGCAGCACAGACCCCTCGTCGACAGATACGCAGTATTTT.

This clonotype was seen more than once but under ten times. This chain uses TRBV13 with TRBJ2-3; 13 bases map to TRBD2. The J call may be faulty, since TRBJ2-7 better matches the DNA end. The CDR3 has 17 residues. Germline lookup yields CDR1 PRHDT and CDR2 FYEKMQ (reference sequence). CDR3 nucleotide sequence: TGTGCCAGCAGCGACGCCGGGACTAGCGGGAACCGCGAGAGGCAGTACTTC. Translating gives CASSDAGTSGNRERQYF.

This clonotype was counted at least ten times. The gene calls are TRBV6-2 or TRBV6-3 and TRBJ1-3, with no clear D. V lost 4 bases and J lost 0, with 10 bases in between. Germline CDR1 reads MNHEY; CDR2 reads SVGEGT. The CDR3 runs 15 residues. The CDR3 sequence: CASSSDRGSGNTIYF. The CDR3, as DNA: TGTGCCAGCAGTTCTGACCGCGGCTCTGGAAACACCATATATTTT.

This clonotype turned up a few times. The genes are TRBV4-3 and TRBJ1-1; 8 positions match TRBD1. V shed 1 base, J shed 12 bases, and the junction held 16 bases outside the gene matches. This CDR3 region has 16 residues. The germline gives CDR1 LGHNA, CDR2 YSLEER. This chain's CDR3 is CASSQGIDRGTGEPFF. CDR3 bases: TGCGCCAGCAGCCAAGGAATCGACAGGGGTACAGGGGAACCTTTCTTT.

This clonotype has only a few counts. The rearrangement links TRBV19 to TRBJ1-1, with TRBD1 identical over 8 bases. After removal of 4 bases from V and 0 bases from J, the junction contained 4 bases not matched to a gene. Germline V gene lookup returns CDR1 LNHDA and CDR2 SQIVND (reference sequence). This CDR3 has 15 amino acids. The CDR3 region has the DNA TGTGCCAGTAGTACCTGGACAGGGATGAACACTGAAGCTTTCTTT. Its translation: CASSTWTGMNTEAFF.

This clonotype was observed many times. This sequence joins TRBV12-3 or TRBV12-4 and TRBJ2-7; TRBD1 matches 10 bases. J was trimmed by 6 bases and V by 0 bases; bases with no gene match: 2. The CDR3 spans 14 residues. CDR3 protein: CASSLADRGGEQYF. The CDR3 DNA reads as TGTGCCAGCAGTTTAGCGGACAGGGGGGGCGAGCAGTACTTC.